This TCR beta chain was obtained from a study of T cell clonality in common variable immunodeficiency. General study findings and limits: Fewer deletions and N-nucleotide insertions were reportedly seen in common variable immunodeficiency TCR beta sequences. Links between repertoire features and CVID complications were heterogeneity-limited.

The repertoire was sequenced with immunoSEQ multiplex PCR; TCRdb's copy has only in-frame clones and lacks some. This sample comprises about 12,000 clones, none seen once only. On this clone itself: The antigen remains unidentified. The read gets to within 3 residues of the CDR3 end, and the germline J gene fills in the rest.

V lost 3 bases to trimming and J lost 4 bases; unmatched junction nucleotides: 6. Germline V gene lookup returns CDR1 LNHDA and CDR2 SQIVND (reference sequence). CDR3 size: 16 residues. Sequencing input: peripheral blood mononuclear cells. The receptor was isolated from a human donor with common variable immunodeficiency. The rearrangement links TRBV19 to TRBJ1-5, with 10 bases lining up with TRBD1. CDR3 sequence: CASSMGPGQGNQPQHF. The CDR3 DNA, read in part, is TGTGCCAGTAGTATGGGGCCGGGACAGGGGAATCAGCCC.